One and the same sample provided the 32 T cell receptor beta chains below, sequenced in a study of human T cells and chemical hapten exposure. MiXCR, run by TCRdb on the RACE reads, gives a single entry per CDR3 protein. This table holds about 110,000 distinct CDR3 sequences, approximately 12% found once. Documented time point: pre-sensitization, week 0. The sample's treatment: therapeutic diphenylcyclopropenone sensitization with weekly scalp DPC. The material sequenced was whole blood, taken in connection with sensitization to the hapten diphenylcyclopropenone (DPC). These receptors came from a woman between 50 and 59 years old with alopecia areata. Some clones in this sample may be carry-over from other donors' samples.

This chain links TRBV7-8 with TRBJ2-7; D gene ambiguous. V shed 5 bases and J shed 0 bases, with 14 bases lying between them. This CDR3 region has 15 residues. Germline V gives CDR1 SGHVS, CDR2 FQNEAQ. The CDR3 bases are TGTGCCAGCAGCGCCCGGTTCGGTCGCTCCTACGAGCAGTACTTC. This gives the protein CASSARFGRSYEQYF. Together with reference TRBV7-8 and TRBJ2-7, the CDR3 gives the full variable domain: GAGVSQSPRYKVAKRGQDVALRCDPISGHVSLFWYQQALGQGPEFLTYFQNEAQLDKSGLPSDRFFAERPEGSVSTLKIQRTQQEDSAVYLCASSARFGRSYEQYFGPGTRLTVT.

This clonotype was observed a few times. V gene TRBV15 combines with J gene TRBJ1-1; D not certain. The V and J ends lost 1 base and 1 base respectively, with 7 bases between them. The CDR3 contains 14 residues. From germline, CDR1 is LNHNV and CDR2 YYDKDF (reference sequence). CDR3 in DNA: TGTGCCACCAGCAGAGTCGGCAGGAACACTGAAGCTTTCTTT. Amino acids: CATSRVGRNTEAFF. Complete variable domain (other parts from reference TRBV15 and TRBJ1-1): DAMVIQNPRYQVTQFGKPVTLSCSQTLNHNVMYWYQQKSSQAPKLLFHYYDKDFNNEADTPDNFQSRRPNTSFCFLDIRSPGLGDTAMYLCATSRVGRNTEAFFGQGTRLTVV.

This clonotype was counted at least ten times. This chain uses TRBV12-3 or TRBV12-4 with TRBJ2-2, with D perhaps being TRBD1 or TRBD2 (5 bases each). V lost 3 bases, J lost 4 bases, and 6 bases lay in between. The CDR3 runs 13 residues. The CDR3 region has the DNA TGTGCCAGCAGTTTGAGGGGCACCGGGGAGCTGTTTTTT. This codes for CASSLRGTGELFF.

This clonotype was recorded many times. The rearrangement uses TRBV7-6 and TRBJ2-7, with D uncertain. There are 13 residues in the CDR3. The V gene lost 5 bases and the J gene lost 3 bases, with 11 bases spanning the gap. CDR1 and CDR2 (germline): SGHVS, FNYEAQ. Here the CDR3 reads CASSLDLFYEQYF. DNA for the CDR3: TGTGCCAGCAGCCTGGACCTGTTCTACGAGCAGTACTTC. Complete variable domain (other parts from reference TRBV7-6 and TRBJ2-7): GAGVSQSPRYKVTKRGQDVALRCDPISGHVSLYWYRQALGQGPEFLTYFNYEAQQDKSGLPNDRFSAERPEGSISTLTIQRTEQRDSAMYRCASSLDLFYEQYFGPGTRLTVT.

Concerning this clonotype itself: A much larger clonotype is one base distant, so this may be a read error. In DNA, the CDR3 is TGTGTCAGCAGCTTGACAGGAAACACCGGGGAGCTGTTTTTT. Translated, it gives CVSSLTGNTGELFF. The chain links TRBV5-5 to TRBJ2-2; D may be TRBD1 (6 bases). This CDR3 has 14 residues. CDR1 and CDR2 from the germline V gene are SGHKS and YYEKEE (reference sequence).

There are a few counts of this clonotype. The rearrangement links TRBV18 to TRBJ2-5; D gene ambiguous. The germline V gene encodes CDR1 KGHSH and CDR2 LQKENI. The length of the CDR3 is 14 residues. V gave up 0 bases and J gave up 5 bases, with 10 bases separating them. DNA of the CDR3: TGTGCCAGCTCACCACCGCCCGATGGTGAGACCCAGTACTTC. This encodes CASSPPPDGETQYF.

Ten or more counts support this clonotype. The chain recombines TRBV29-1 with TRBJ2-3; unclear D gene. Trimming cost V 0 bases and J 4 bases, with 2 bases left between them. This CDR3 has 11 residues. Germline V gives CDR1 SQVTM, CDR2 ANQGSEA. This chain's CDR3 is CSVEDPDTQYF. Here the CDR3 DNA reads TGCAGCGTTGAAGATCCAGATACGCAGTATTTT.

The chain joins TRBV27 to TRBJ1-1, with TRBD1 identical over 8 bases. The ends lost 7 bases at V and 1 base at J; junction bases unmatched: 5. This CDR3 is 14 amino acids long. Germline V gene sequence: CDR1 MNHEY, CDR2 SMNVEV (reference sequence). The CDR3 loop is CASMLGQENTEAFF. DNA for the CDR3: TGTGCCAGCATGTTGGGACAGGAGAACACTGAAGCTTTCTTT.

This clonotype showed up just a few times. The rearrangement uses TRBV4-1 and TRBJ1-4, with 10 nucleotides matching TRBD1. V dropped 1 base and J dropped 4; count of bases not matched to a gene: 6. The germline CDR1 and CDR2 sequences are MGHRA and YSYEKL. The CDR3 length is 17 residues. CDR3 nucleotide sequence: TGCGCCAGCAGCCAAGGGGACAGGGGTAGAGATAATGAAAAACTGTTTTTT. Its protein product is CASSQGDRGRDNEKLFF.

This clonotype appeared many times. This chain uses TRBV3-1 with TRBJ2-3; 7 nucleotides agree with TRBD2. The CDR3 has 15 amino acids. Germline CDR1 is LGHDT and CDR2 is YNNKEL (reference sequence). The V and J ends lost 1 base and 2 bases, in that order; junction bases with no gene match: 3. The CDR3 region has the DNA TGTGCCAGCAGCCAAGGCGGGAGTCCCACAGATACGCAGTATTTT. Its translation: CASSQGGSPTDTQYF.

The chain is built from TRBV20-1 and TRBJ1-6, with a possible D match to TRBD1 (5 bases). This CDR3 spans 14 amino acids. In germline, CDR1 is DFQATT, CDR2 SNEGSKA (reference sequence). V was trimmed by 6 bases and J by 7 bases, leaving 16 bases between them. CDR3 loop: CSAQSSQGNSPLHF. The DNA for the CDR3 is TGCAGTGCCCAGTCGAGTCAGGGAAATTCACCCCTCCACTTT.

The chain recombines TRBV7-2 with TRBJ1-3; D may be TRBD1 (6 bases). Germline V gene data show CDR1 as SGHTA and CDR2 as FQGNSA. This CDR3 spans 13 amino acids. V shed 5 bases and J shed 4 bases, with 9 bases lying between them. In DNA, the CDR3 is TGTGCCAGCAGCACAGGGACCGGAAACACCATATATTTT. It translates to CASSTGTGNTIYF.

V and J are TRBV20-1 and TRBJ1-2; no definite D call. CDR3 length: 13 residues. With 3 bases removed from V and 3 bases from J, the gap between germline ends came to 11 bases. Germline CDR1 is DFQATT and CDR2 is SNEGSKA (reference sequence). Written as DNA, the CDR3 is TGCAGTGCTAGGGCGGGCACCTACTATGGCTACACCTTC. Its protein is CSARAGTYYGYTF.

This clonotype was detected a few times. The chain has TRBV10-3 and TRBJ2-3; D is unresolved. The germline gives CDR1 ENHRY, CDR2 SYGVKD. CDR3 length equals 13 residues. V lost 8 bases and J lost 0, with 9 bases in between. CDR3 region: CAISAASTDTQYF. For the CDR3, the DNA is TGTGCCATCTCCGCGGCCAGCACAGATACGCAGTATTTT.

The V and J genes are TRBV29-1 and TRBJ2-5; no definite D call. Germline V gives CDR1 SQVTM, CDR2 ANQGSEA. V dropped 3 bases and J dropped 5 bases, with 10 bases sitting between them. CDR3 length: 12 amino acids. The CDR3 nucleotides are TGCAGCGTTGATGGGGTGAGGGAGACCCAGTACTTC. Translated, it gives CSVDGVRETQYF.

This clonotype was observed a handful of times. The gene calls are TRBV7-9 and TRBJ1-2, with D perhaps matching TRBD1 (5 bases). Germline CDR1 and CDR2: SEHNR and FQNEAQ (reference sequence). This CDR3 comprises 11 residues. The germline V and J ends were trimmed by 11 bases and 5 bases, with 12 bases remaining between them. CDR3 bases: TGTGCCCAGGGAGTCAGTTATGGCTACACCTTC. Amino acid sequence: CAQGVSYGYTF. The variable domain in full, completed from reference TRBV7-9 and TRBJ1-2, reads DTGVSQNPRHKITKRGQNVTFRCDPISEHNRLYWYRQTLGQGPEFLTYFQNEAQLEKSRLLSDRFSAERPKGSFSTLEIQRTEQGDSAMYLCAQGVSYGYTFGSGTRLTVV.

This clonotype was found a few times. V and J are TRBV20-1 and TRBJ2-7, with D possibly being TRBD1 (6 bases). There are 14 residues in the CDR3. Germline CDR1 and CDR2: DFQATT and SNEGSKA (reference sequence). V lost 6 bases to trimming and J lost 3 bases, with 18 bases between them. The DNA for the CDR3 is TGCAGTGCAACGCATACAGGGCTCCACTACGAGCAGTACTTC. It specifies CSATHTGLHYEQYF.

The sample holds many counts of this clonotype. DNA for the CDR3: TGTGCCAGCAGCAGGACTAGCGGGAGTCTTAATGAGCAGTTCTTC. Amino acid sequence: CASSRTSGSLNEQFF. The chain is built from TRBV12-3 or TRBV12-4 and TRBJ2-1; 13 nucleotides align to TRBD2. CDR3 size: 15 residues. With V trimmed by 6 bases and J by 7 bases, 6 bases remained unmatched.

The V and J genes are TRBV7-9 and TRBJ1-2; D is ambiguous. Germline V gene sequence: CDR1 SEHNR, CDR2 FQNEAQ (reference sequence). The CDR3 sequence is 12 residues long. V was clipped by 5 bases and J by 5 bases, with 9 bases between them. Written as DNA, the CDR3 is TGTGCCAGCAGCGTAAATGGTTATGGCTACACCTTC. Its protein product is CASSVNGYGYTF.

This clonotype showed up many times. The CDR3 DNA sequence: TGTGCCAGCAGCCGGGTCGGGGGAATGGAGGATACGCAGTATTTT. It yields the protein CASSRVGGMEDTQYF. The chain uses TRBV7-9 and TRBJ2-3, with a possible D match to TRBD2 (6 bases). The CDR3 consists of 15 residues. V lost 5 bases and J lost 6, with 18 bases in between. Per the germline V gene, CDR1 is SEHNR and CDR2 is FQNEAQ (reference sequence). The whole variable domain, remainder taken from reference TRBV7-9 and TRBJ2-3, is DTGVSQNPRHKITKRGQNVTFRCDPISEHNRLYWYRQTLGQGPEFLTYFQNEAQLEKSRLLSDRFSAERPKGSFSTLEIQRTEQGDSAMYLCASSRVGGMEDTQYFGPGTRLTVL.

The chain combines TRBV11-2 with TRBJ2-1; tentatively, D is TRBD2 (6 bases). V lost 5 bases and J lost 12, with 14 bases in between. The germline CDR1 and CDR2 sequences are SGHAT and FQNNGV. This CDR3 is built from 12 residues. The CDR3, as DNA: TGTGCCAGCAGCCAGGAGGGAGCGGGGCAGTTCTTC. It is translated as CASSQEGAGQFF.

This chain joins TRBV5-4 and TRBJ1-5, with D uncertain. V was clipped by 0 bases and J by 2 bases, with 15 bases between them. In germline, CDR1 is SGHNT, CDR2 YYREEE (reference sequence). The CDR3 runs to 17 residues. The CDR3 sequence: CASSLVNGYWGNQPQHF. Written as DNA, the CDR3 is TGTGCCAGCAGCTTGGTGAATGGGTATTGGGGCAATCAGCCCCAGCATTTT.

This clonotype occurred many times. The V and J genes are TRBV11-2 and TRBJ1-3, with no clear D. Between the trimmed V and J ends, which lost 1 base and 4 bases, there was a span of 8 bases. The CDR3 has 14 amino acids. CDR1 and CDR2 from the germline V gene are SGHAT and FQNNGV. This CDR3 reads CASSLVMAGNTIYF. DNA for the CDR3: TGTGCCAGCAGCTTAGTGATGGCAGGAAACACCATATATTTT. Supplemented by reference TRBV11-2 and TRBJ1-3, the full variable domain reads EAGVAQSPRYKIIEKRQSVAFWCNPISGHATLYWYQQILGQGPKLLIQFQNNGVVDDSQLPKDRFSAERLKGVDSTLKIQPAKLEDSAVYLCASSLVMAGNTIYFGEGSWLTVV.

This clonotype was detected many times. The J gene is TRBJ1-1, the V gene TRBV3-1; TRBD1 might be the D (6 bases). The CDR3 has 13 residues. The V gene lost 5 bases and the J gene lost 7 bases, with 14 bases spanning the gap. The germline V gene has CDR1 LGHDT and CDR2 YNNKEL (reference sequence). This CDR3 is CASSLTGRVEAFF. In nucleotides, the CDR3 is TGTGCCAGCAGCTTAACAGGGAGAGTTGAAGCTTTCTTT.

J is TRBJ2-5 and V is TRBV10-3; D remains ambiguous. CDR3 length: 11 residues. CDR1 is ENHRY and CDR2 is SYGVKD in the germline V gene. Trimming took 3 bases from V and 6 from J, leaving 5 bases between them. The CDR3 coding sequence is TGTGCCATCAGTGAAGGCAAGACCCAGTACTTC. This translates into CAISEGKTQYF.

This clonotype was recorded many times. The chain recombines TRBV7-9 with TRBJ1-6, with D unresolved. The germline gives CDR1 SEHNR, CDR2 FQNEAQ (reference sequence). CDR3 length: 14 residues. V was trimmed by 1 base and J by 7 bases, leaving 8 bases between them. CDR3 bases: TGTGCCAGCAGCTTAGGTCAGACAAATTCACCCCTCCACTTT. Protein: CASSLGQTNSPLHF.

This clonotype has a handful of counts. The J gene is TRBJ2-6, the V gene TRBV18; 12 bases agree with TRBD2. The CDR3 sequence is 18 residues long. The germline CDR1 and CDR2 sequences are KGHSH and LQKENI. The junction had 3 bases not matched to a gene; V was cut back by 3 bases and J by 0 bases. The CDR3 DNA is TGTGCCAGCTCACCTGGACTAGCGGGGAGCTCTGGGGCCAACGTCCTGACTTTC. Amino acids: CASSPGLAGSSGANVLTF.

CDR3 amino acids: CSSTGRGNTIYF. The CDR3 DNA reads TGCAGTTCTACAGGAAGGGGAAACACCATATATTTT. The V gene is TRBV20-1, the J gene TRBJ1-3, with D possibly TRBD1 on 5 matching bases. V dropped 8 bases and J dropped 4 bases, with 12 bases sitting between them. CDR1 and CDR2 from the germline V gene are DFQATT and SNEGSKA (reference sequence). This CDR3 contains 12 residues.

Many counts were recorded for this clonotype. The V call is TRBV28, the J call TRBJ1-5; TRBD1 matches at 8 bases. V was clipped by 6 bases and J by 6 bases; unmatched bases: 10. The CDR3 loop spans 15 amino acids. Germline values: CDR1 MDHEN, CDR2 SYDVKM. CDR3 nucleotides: TGTGCCAGCAGGTATCCAGGGGGCGCAGGTCAGCCCCAGCATTTT. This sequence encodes CASRYPGGAGQPQHF.

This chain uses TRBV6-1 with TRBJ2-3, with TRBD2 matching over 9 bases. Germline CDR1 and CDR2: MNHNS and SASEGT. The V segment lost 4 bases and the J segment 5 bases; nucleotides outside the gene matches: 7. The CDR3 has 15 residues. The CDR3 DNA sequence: TGTGCCAGCAGTGGGGTAGCGGGGGTTAAAGATACGCAGTATTTT. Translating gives CASSGVAGVKDTQYF.

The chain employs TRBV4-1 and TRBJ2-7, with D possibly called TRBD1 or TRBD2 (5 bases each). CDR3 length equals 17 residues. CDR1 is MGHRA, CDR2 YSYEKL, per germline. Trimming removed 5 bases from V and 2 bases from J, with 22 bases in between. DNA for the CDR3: TGCGCCAGCAGCAGCGAGCAAATCACTTTGGGACCCTACGAGCAGTACTTC. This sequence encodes CASSSEQITLGPYEQYF.

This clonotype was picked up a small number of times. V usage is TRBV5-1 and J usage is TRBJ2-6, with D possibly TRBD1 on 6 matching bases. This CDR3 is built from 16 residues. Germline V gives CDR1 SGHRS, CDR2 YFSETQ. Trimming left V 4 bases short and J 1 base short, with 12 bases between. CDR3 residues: CASSLGDISGANVLTF. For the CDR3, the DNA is TGCGCCAGCAGCCTGGGGGACATTTCTGGGGCCAACGTCCTGACTTTC.